Sequencing of this TCR beta chain was carried out in a study of tumor and adjacent non-tumor tissue in lung cancer. Across the study: Patients comprised approximately eleven adenocarcinoma, 2 squamous cell carcinoma and 1 small cell lung cancer. Some 4.2 million productive TCRbeta reads were obtained per sample on average. Patients were aged roughly 31 to 76, about 10 men and about 5 women, stage I to III.

The template was RNA from unsorted bulk tissue. The normal lung tissue was taken more than 3 cm from the tumor edge. This clonotype was detected once. The antigen remains unidentified. This sequence may be a read error, since a much larger clone differs from it by one base. TCRbeta libraries were built with three rounds of nested PCR, modified from ARM-PCR. In TCRdb, the multiplex PCR reads were re-called with MiXCR into one record per CDR3 protein. The sample has 90,000 to 100,000 distinct CDR3 sequences; more than 80% are singletons. General study results and limits: In normal lung, the top 100 clones were significantly more dominant than in tumor.

The receptor's source is a man in his sixties with small cell lung cancer. What was sequenced was distant non-tumor lung tissue.

CDR3 protein: CDSTRLRLAGGPRCEQYF. In DNA form, the CDR3 reads TGTGACAGCACTCGTTTGCGACTAGCGGGAGGGCCTAGATGCGAGCAGTACTTC. The V gene is TRBV5-5, the J gene TRBJ2-7, with 14 bases identical to TRBD2. CDR1 SGHKS and CDR2 YYEKEE come from the germline V gene (reference sequence). This CDR3 is built from 18 residues. Using reference TRBV5-5 and TRBJ2-7 for the parts outside the CDR3, the full variable domain is DAGVTQSPTHLIKTRGQQVTLRCSPISGHKSVSWYQQVLGQGPQFIFQYYEKEERGRGNFPDRFSARQFPNYSSELNVNALLLGDSALYLCDSTRLRLAGGPRCEQYFGPGTRLTVT.